The clone carrying this TCR beta chain was picked up a small number of times. This sample is drawn from a study of blood T cell repertoires in COVID-19. Study-wide background: The cDNA or gDNA used as material had been derived from T cells, B-cell-depleted T cells, or PBMCs.

Profiling relied on immunoSEQ multiplex PCR, and the TCRdb table lists in-frame clones only, not all of them. The sample lists approximately 350,000 clones, more than 80% seen once, with less than 3.5% in the top ten. The CDR3 spans 16 residues. The germline gives CDR1 MNHEY, CDR2 SMNVEV (reference sequence). V trimming: 3 bases; J trimming: 2 bases; junction bases outside the gene matches: 7. The source material was peripheral blood. The sequence came from a woman aged 25 to 39 with COVID-19, enrolled during active disease. The V call is TRBV27, the J call TRBJ2-1; the match to TRBD1 covers 7 bases. The CDR3 DNA follows: TGTGCCAGCAGTTTTAAACACACAGGGGCCTACAATGAGCAGTTCTTC. Translation gives CASSFKHTGAYNEQFF.